The rows below give T cell receptor beta chains drawn from one sample of a study of T cell responses to AZD1222 COVID-19 vaccine. Some clones are missing from TCRdb's copy, which holds only in-frame ones; the method was immunoSEQ multiplex PCR. The table includes 150,000 to 200,000 clones, around nine tenths detected once. This material consisted of peripheral blood, taken 28 days after the second dose of the MenACWY control vaccine. All receptors come from an adult who received the MenACWY meningococcal vaccine as a control. Both conserved end residues are part of each CDR3. Fields, in order: CDR3 DNA, CDR3 protein, V gene, D gene, clone size, J gene. A D gene is named only where the DNA matches it firmly. Expanded clones get a size class; other rows say once, few or many, or leave the size out.

TGTGCCAGCAGGATGGACAGGGGAACGAACACTGAAGCTTTCTTT CASRMDRGTNTEAFF TRBV6-5 TRBD1 once TRBJ1-1
TGCGCCAGCAGCCAAGAGGTTACAGGGGCCTACTTTAACTATGGCTACACCTTC CASSQEVTGAYFNYGYTF TRBV4-3 TRBD1 - TRBJ1-2
TGTGCCAGCTCACCGGTTCCCTTAGGGGGAAACCTCAATCAGCCCCAGCATTTT CASSPVPLGGNLNQPQHF TRBV18 - once TRBJ1-5
TGTGCCAGCAGTTACGGCGGGACAGGCGATGGAAACACCATATATTTT CASSYGGTGDGNTIYF TRBV6-2/TRBV6-3 TRBD1 - TRBJ1-3
TGTGCCAGCTTTAAATCGATACCCGGGGAGCTGTTTTTT CASFKSIPGELFF TRBV6-5 - - TRBJ2-2
TGTGCCAGCAGTTCCGGTTATCCGCCCCAGCATTTT CASSSGYPPQHF TRBV7-2 - once TRBJ1-5
TGCGCCAGCAGGGGACAGGGGTTGGAGCAGTACTTC CASRGQGLEQYF TRBV4-1 TRBD1 - TRBJ2-7
TGTGCCAGCAGCTTAGCCCCCTTGGGGTCGGGCACTGAAGCTTTCTTT CASSLAPLGSGTEAFF TRBV7-2 - - TRBJ1-1
TGTGCTAGTGGTGGGATGGACCGACCTTATGGCTACACCTTC CASGGMDRPYGYTF TRBV12-5 - - TRBJ1-2
TGTGCCAGCAGCTACCGGGACCGGGGGTCAGAGACCCAGTACTTC CASSYRDRGSETQYF TRBV21-1 - - TRBJ2-5
TGTGCCAGCTCGGAGGGCGGGAATCCGGAGACCCAGTACTTC CASSEGGNPETQYF TRBV18 - once TRBJ2-5
TGTGCCTGGAGTACGGGACATCAGAACACTGAAGCTTTCTTT CAWSTGHQNTEAFF TRBV30 - - TRBJ1-1
TGTGCCAGCAGCTTAGCTGGCTCCCCCTCTGGAAACACCATATATTTT CASSLAGSPSGNTIYF TRBV7-2 - - TRBJ1-3
TGTGCCAGCAGCCAGGGGACAGGGGGGAATTCACCCCTCCACTTT CASSQGTGGNSPLHF TRBV3-1/TRBV3-2 TRBD1 - TRBJ1-6